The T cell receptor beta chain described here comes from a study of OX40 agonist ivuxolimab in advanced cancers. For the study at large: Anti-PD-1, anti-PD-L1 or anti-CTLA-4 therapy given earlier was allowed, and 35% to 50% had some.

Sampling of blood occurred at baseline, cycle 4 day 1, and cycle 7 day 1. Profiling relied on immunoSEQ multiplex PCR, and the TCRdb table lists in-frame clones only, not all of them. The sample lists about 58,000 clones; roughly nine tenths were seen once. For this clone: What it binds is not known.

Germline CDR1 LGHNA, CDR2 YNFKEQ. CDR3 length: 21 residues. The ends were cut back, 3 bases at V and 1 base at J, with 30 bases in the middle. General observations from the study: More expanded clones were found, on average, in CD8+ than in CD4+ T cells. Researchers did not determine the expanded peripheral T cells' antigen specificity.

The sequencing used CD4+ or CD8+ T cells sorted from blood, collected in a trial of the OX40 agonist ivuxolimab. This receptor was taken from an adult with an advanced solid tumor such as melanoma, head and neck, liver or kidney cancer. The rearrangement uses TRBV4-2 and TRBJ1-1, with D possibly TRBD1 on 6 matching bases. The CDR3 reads CASSQGGAGRGLRTPNTEAFF. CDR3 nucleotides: TGTGCCAGCAGCCAGGGGGGGGCAGGGAGAGGCCTTAGAACCCCGAACACTGAAGCTTTCTTT.